This TCR beta chain was sequenced during a study of neoadjuvant anti-PD-1 for oral cavity cancer. Study information: Around day 43, patients without progression received a fourth nivolumab dose before surgery. Points from the study as a whole: Larger post-treatment preexisting tumor clones tracked with greater tumor shrinkage. Pretreatment Treg/Th17 ratio correlated inversely with post-treatment tumor clonality.

This clone has only one observation. Its target is unknown. Assay used: immunoSEQ multiplex PCR; TCRdb lists only in-frame clones, some missing. The profile covers around 12,000 clones, with more than 55% appearing a single time and more than 9% taken by the ten largest. The sequence was obtained from a person aged 35-79 years with oral cavity squamous cell carcinoma. The sample here was tumor tissue, taken before nivolumab (anti-PD-1) treatment.

The CDR3 loop reads CASSETAVQYF. The CDR3 DNA follows: TGTGCCAGCAGTGAAACGGCCGTGCAGTACTTC. The gene calls are TRBV2 and TRBJ2-7; D is unresolved. The V and J ends lost 2 bases and 9 bases respectively, with 8 bases between them. The V gene's germline CDR1 is SNHLY and CDR2 FYNNEI. This CDR3 region has 11 residues.